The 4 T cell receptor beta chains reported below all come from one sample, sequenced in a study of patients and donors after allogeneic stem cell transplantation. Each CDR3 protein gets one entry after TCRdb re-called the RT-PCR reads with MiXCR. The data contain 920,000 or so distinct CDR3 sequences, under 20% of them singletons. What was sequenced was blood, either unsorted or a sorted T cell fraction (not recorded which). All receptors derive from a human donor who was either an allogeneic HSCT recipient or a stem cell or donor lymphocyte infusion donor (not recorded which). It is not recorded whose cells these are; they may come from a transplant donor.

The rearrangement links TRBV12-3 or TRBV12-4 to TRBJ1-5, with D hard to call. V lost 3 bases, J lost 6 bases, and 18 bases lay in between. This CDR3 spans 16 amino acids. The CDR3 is CASSFRRPGRGQPQHF. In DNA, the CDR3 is TGTGCCAGCAGTTTCCGGCGCCCCGGGCGGGGTCAGCCCCAGCATTTT.

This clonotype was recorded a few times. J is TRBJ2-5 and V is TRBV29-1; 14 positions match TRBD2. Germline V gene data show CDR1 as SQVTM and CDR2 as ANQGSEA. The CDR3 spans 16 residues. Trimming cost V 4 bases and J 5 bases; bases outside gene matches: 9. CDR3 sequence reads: CSVVGTSGRRLETQYF. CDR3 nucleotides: TGCAGCGTTGTCGGGACTAGCGGGAGACGACTGGAGACCCAGTACTTC.

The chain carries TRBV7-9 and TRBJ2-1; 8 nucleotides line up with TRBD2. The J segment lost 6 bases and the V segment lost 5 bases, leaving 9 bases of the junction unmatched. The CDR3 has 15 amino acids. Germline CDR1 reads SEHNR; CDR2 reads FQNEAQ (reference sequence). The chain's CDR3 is CASSTGTRSGNEQFF. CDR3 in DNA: TGTGCCAGCAGCACAGGGACTAGAAGTGGCAATGAGCAGTTCTTC.

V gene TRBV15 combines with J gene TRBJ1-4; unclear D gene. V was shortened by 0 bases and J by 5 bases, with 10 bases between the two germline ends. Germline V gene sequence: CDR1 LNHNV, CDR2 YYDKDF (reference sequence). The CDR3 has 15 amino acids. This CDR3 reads CATSRDGRPNEKLFF. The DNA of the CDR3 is TGTGCCACCAGCAGAGATGGGAGACCGAATGAAAAACTGTTTTTT.